This entry lists 12 T cell receptor beta chains sequenced from one sample in a study of blood T cell repertoires in COVID-19. Generated by immunoSEQ multiplex PCR, the TCRdb table keeps only in-frame clones and is missing some. The sample lists approximately 210,000 clones, under 80% occurring once. Input material: PBMCs or T cells enriched from blood (not recorded which). The receptors shown here come from a woman aged 50 to 65 with acute COVID-19.

The chain is built from TRBV5-6 and TRBJ1-5, with D tentatively TRBD1 (5 bases). Trimming shortened V by 1 base and J by 10 bases, and 12 bases separated the two germline ends. This CDR3 region has 13 residues. Germline V gives CDR1 SGHDT, CDR2 YYEEEE. CDR3 region: CASSLSGISPQHF. In DNA form, the CDR3 reads TGTGCCAGCAGCTTGTCAGGGATAAGTCCCCAGCATTTT. The full variable domain, in which reference TRBV5-6 and TRBJ1-5 provide the parts outside the CDR3, is DAGVTQSPTHLIKTRGQQVTLRCSPKSGHDTVSWYQQALGQGPQFIFQYYEEEERQRGNFPDRFSGHQFPNYSSELNVNALLLGDSALYLCASSLSGISPQHFGDGTRLSIL.

This sequence joins TRBV9 and TRBJ2-1; D perhaps matches TRBD2 (7 bases). CDR3 length equals 15 residues. Germline CDR1 is SGDLS and CDR2 is YYNGEE. V lost 6 bases to trimming and J lost 4 bases, with 17 bases between them. The CDR3 region has the DNA TGTGCCAGCAATAAAGTAGGGGGGGAGTACAATGAGCAGTTCTTC. It specifies CASNKVGGEYNEQFF.

The chain links TRBV5-1 to TRBJ2-5; TRBD1 agrees at 9 bases. The CDR3 loop spans 16 amino acids. V shed 4 bases, J shed 4 bases, and the junction held 11 bases outside the gene matches. Germline V gives CDR1 SGHRS, CDR2 YFSETQ. The CDR3 protein is CASSKGQGGLRETQYF. The CDR3 region has the DNA TGCGCCAGCAGCAAGGGACAGGGCGGCCTCCGAGAGACCCAGTACTTC.

This clone was seen once. The chain links TRBV30 to TRBJ2-5; D unclear. Germline-derived CDR1 and CDR2 are GTSNPN and SVGIG (reference sequence). V lost 8 bases, J lost 5 bases, and 15 bases lay in between. The CDR3 length is 12 residues. The CDR3, as DNA: TGTGCCCTGGGCTCACTGACGGAGACCCAGTACTTC. Protein: CALGSLTETQYF.

This sequence joins TRBV3-1 (or the pseudogene TRBV3-2) and TRBJ2-2; D is ambiguous. The V gene's germline CDR1 is LGHDT and CDR2 YNNKEL (reference sequence). CDR3 length equals 13 residues. Deletions cut 6 bases from V and 5 bases from J, with 10 bases between. The DNA of the CDR3 is TGTGCCAGCAGTTCCTCCGGGACCGGGGAGCTGTTTTTT. It yields the protein CASSSSGTGELFF.

This chain uses TRBV19 with TRBJ1-4; D is perhaps TRBD1 (6 bases). V lost 8 bases to trimming and J lost 4 bases, with 11 bases between them. The CDR3 consists of 13 residues. Germline V gene data show CDR1 as LNHDA and CDR2 as SQIVND (reference sequence). CDR3 DNA sequence: TGTGCCAGTCAGGGGCCTCATAATGAAAAACTGTTTTTT. Its translation: CASQGPHNEKLFF.

The chain employs TRBV7-6 and TRBJ2-5; D call uncertain. Per germline, CDR1 SGHVS and CDR2 FNYEAQ. V dropped 3 bases and J dropped 2 bases, with 16 bases sitting between them. This CDR3 is 16 amino acids long. This chain's CDR3 is CASSLTQSPGQETQYF. CDR3 DNA sequence: TGTGCCAGCAGCTTGACCCAAAGTCCAGGACAAGAGACCCAGTACTTC. The variable domain in full, completed from reference TRBV7-6 and TRBJ2-5, reads GAGVSQSPRYKVTKRGQDVALRCDPISGHVSLYWYRQALGQGPEFLTYFNYEAQQDKSGLPNDRFSAERPEGSISTLTIQRTEQRDSAMYRCASSLTQSPGQETQYFGPGTRLLVL.

V gene TRBV5-1 combines with J gene TRBJ2-3; perhaps TRBD2 as D (7 bases). V was cut by 0 bases and J by 2 bases, with 13 bases left in between. Germline V gene sequence: CDR1 SGHRS, CDR2 YFSETQ. CDR3 length: 16 amino acids. Here the CDR3 reads CASSLVAAGATDTQYF. The CDR3 DNA is TGCGCCAGCAGCTTGGTAGCGGCGGGGGCCACAGATACGCAGTATTTT. Using reference TRBV5-1 and TRBJ2-3 for the parts outside the CDR3, the full variable domain is KAGVTQTPRYLIKTRGQQVTLSCSPISGHRSVSWYQQTPGQGLQFLFEYFSETQRNKGNFPGRFSGRQFSNSRSEMNVSTLELGDSALYLCASSLVAAGATDTQYFGPGTRLTVL.

The chain recombines TRBV3-1 (or the pseudogene TRBV3-2) with TRBJ2-3; a possible D gene is TRBD2 (7 bases). V lost 4 bases, J lost 0 bases, and 20 bases lay in between. Germline-derived CDR1 and CDR2 are LGHDT and YNNKEL (reference sequence). CDR3 size: 18 residues. The CDR3 here is CASSPGEGEGFSTDTQYF. CDR3 bases: TGTGCCAGCAGCCCCGGGGAGGGGGAGGGCTTTAGCACAGATACGCAGTATTTT.

The CDR3 loop reads CASSLTGRANTEAFF. For the CDR3, the DNA is TGTGCCAGCAGCTTAACAGGGAGGGCGAACACTGAAGCTTTCTTT. The rearrangement uses TRBV7-2 and TRBJ1-1, with D possibly being TRBD1 (6 bases). CDR1 and CDR2 (germline): SGHTA, FQGNSA. Trimming cost V 2 bases and J 1 base, with 11 bases left between them. The CDR3 is made up of 15 amino acids.

This clone was observed a handful of times. The V and J genes are TRBV28 and TRBJ2-1, with 9 positions matching TRBD1. Germline V CDR1 and CDR2: MDHEN, SYDVKM. V shed 8 bases, J shed 2 bases, and the junction held 7 bases outside the gene matches. The length of the CDR3 is 15 residues. Here the CDR3 DNA reads TGTGCCAGCGGGGAAAGACAGGGGGCCTACAATGAGCAGTTCTTC. Protein sequence: CASGERQGAYNEQFF.

The chain recombines TRBV6-6 with TRBJ2-3, with 8 bases that match TRBD2. The ends lost 5 bases at V and 2 bases at J; junction bases unmatched: 12. This CDR3 has 17 residues. Per the germline V gene, CDR1 is MNHNY and CDR2 is SVGAGI (reference sequence). CDR3: CASSPPRAGVDTDTQYF. The CDR3 bases are TGTGCCAGCAGTCCCCCCCGAGCGGGGGTTGACACAGATACGCAGTATTTT.